A selection of T cell receptor beta chains follows, all from one sample in a study of blood T cell repertoires in COVID-19. Profiling relied on immunoSEQ multiplex PCR, and the TCRdb table lists in-frame clones only, not all of them. The data show roughly 53,000 clones, approximately 90% seen once. Sequencing input: peripheral blood. The receptors derive from a woman in her thirties or forties with active COVID-19. CDR3s include the opening cysteine and the closing phenylalanine or tryptophan. A D gene is named only where the DNA matches it firmly. A row's size may be missing; if present it is once, few, many or a size class.

clone_size	v_call	j_call	d_call	cdr3_length	cdr3_nt	cdr3_aa
.	TRBV18	TRBJ1-2	.	12	TGTGCCAGCTCACCGGCGAGGGAGAGCTACACCTTC	CASSPARESYTF
.	TRBV6-2/TRBV6-3	TRBJ2-7	.	16	TGTGCCAGCAGTTACGATGGTCTTGCCGGGACCTACGAGCAGTACTTC	CASSYDGLAGTYEQYF
.	TRBV6-1	TRBJ1-1	TRBD1	15	TGTGCCAGCAGTGAAGGGACAGGGGGCTGGACTGAAGCTTTCTTT	CASSEGTGGWTEAFF
.	TRBV14	TRBJ1-4	.	15	TGTGCCAGCAGCCAAACACACGTCGGCGGAGAAAAACTGTTTTTT	CASSQTHVGGEKLFF
.	TRBV29-1	TRBJ2-3	TRBD1	14	TGCAGCGTTGAAGAGGACAGGGTCGCAGATACGCAGTATTTT	CSVEEDRVADTQYF
.	TRBV9	TRBJ2-7	.	16	TGTGCCAGCAGCGTAGGCTCCTCGACAGGATCCTCCGAGCAGTACTTC	CASSVGSSTGSSEQYF
.	TRBV11-2	TRBJ2-5	TRBD2	17	TGTGCCAGCAGCCCTAGGACTAGCGGGGCAAATCAAGAGACCCAGTACTTC	CASSPRTSGANQETQYF
.	TRBV6-5	TRBJ2-7	TRBD1	14	TGTGCCAGCACTCCGGACAGGGGCCCCTACGAGCAGTACTTC	CASTPDRGPYEQYF
.	TRBV2	TRBJ2-1	.	12	TGTGCCAGCAGTCGGGGGGCAGGGGAGCAGTTCTTC	CASSRGAGEQFF
once	TRBV11-3	TRBJ1-3	TRBD1	17	TGTGCCAGCAGCCAATTCGGACAGGCTCTAACTGGAAACACCATATATTTT	CASSQFGQALTGNTIYF
.	TRBV28	TRBJ1-6	.	13	TGTGCCAGCGGGACATTTTCGGATTCACCCCTCCACTTT	CASGTFSDSPLHF
.	TRBV2	TRBJ2-3	TRBD2	15	TGTGCCAACCGACTAGCGGGGGGGCGAGGAGATACGCAGTATTTT	CANRLAGGRGDTQYF
few	TRBV6-5	TRBJ1-2	.	13	TGTGCCAGCAGCGAGATGGTTAACTATGGCTACACCTTC	CASSEMVNYGYTF
.	TRBV6-5	TRBJ1-2	.	15	TGTGCCAGCAGTCAGGATTGGGACATAGTCTATGGCTACACCTTC	CASSQDWDIVYGYTF
once	TRBV7-9	TRBJ2-3	.	15	TGTGCCAGCAGCTTAGCCCGGGGAAGGACAGATACGCAGTATTTT	CASSLARGRTDTQYF
.	TRBV4-2	TRBJ2-1	.	16	TGTGCCAGCAGCCAAGATCCGCAGGGGCGTTACAATGAGCAGTTCTTC	CASSQDPQGRYNEQFF
once	TRBV19	TRBJ2-1	TRBD2	16	TGTGCCACCCAGACTAGCGGGGGGAAAACACTCAATGAGCAGTTCTTC	CATQTSGGKTLNEQFF
.	TRBV7-2	TRBJ1-2	TRBD1	14	TGTGCCAGCAGCCCCCGACAGGGAGACTATGGCTACACCTTC	CASSPRQGDYGYTF
.	TRBV7-2	TRBJ2-2	TRBD1	18	TGTGCCAGCAGCTCATCCGGGACAGGGGGCGAAGGGACCGGGGAGCTGTTTTTT	CASSSSGTGGEGTGELFF
.	TRBV18	TRBJ1-4	TRBD1	16	TGTGCCAGCTCACCACCGGTGGGACAGGGTCGCGAAAAACTGTTTTTT	CASSPPVGQGREKLFF
.	TRBV11-3	TRBJ2-7	.	13	TGTGCCAGCACCCTTGGGGCGGACTACGAGCAGTACTTC	CASTLGADYEQYF
.	TRBV10-3	TRBJ2-1	.	13	TGTGCCATCAGCTCCGGGACTCCCAATGAGCAGTTCTTC	CAISSGTPNEQFF
.	TRBV6-5	TRBJ1-5	.	15	TGTGCCAGCATCCGCGGTGGTTTCAGCAATCAGCCCCAGCATTTT	CASIRGGFSNQPQHF
.	TRBV27	TRBJ1-2	TRBD1	16	TGTGCCAGCAGTTTATATATGGGACAGGGGGCAGGCGGCTACACCTTC	CASSLYMGQGAGGYTF
.	TRBV7-9	TRBJ1-2	TRBD1	14	TGTGCCAGCAGCCCAAGACAGGGGGTGTATGGCTACACCTTC	CASSPRQGVYGYTF
.	TRBV4-1	TRBJ1-1	TRBD1	18	TGCGCCAGCAGCCAGGTGCTATCCGGGACAGGTGAGAACACTGAAGCTTTCTTT	CASSQVLSGTGENTEAFF
.	TRBV5-1	TRBJ1-1	.	13	TGCGCCAGCAGATCCAGGGAGGAGGGTGAAGCTTTCTTT	CASRSREEGEAFF
.	TRBV19	TRBJ1-1	TRBD1	14	TGTGCCAGTAGTATTAGGACAGGACCATCCGAAGCTTTCTTT	CASSIRTGPSEAFF
.	TRBV5-5	TRBJ1-1	.	17	TGTGCCAGCAGCTTGATCTACGTACAGGGATATCGTACTGAAGCTTTCTTT	CASSLIYVQGYRTEAFF
.	TRBV18	TRBJ1-2	TRBD1	16	TGTGCCAGCTCACCACGGACAGGGTCTGGAGGCTATGGCTACACCTTC	CASSPRTGSGGYGYTF
.	TRBV7-2	TRBJ2-1	TRBD2	18	TGTGCCAGCAGCGCAGCCGGGACTAGCGGGGGGTTTTACAATGAGCAGTTCTTC	CASSAAGTSGGFYNEQFF
once	TRBV7-9	TRBJ1-3	.	15	TGTGCCAGCAGCATATCCGGGACTACGGGAAACACCATATATTTT	CASSISGTTGNTIYF
once	TRBV27	TRBJ1-2	.	13	TGTGCCAGCAGTTTTGGTCTGAGCTATGGCTACACCTTC	CASSFGLSYGYTF
.	TRBV27	TRBJ2-3	.	14	TGTGCCAGCAGTTGGCGGGCCAACACAGATACGCAGTATTTT	CASSWRANTDTQYF
.	TRBV15	TRBJ2-1	TRBD2	16	TGTGCCACCAGCGGAGAAGCGGGGGAGCTATACAATGAGCAGTTCTTC	CATSGEAGELYNEQFF
.	TRBV18	TRBJ2-1	TRBD2	15	TGTGTCAGCTCACCAAGCGGGGGGACTGCCAATGAGCAGTTCTTC	CVSSPSGGTANEQFF
.	TRBV6-5	TRBJ2-3	TRBD1	13	TGTGCCAGCAGTCAAAGGGACAGCAATACGCAGTATTTT	CASSQRDSNTQYF
few	TRBV20-1	TRBJ1-5	.	13	TGCAGTGCTCGTGCAGGGGGCAATCAGCCCCAGCATTTT	CSARAGGNQPQHF
.	TRBV3-1/TRBV3-2	TRBJ1-3	.	13	TGTGCCAGCAGCCAAGATGAGGGAAACACCATATATTTT	CASSQDEGNTIYF
.	TRBV7-6	TRBJ2-7	.	16	TGTGCCAGCAGCTTGGCCCCCGGGGGACTCTCCTACGAGCAGTACTTC	CASSLAPGGLSYEQYF
.	TRBV20-1	TRBJ2-7	.	11	TGCAGTGCGTGGACACGGCGGGGGCAGTACTTC	CSAWTRRGQYF
.	TRBV2	TRBJ1-1	.	12	TGTGCCAGCAGTGTGGATTTCAATAGCGCTTTCTTT	CASSVDFNSAFF
once	TRBV5-4	TRBJ2-3	.	14	TGTGCCAGCAGGTTCTGGGCTAGCGAAGATACGCAGTATTTT	CASRFWASEDTQYF
.	TRBV24-1	TRBJ2-5	.	13	TGTGCCACCAGTGATCCGGGACTGGAGACCCAGTACTTC	CATSDPGLETQYF
.	TRBV5-8	TRBJ1-1	.	14	TGTGCCAGCAGCCCCCGCCAGCGGAACACTGAAGCTTTCTTT	CASSPRQRNTEAFF
once	TRBV6-5	TRBJ2-7	.	13	TGTGCCAGCGCTAAGCCAGGGACCTACGAGCAGTACTTC	CASAKPGTYEQYF
few	TRBV6-4	TRBJ2-3	TRBD2	14	TGTGCCAGCAGTGTAGCGGGGGCGGCAGATACGCAGTATTTT	CASSVAGAADTQYF
.	TRBV10-3	TRBJ2-1	TRBD2	14	TGTGCCATCAGTGACGTGACTAGCAAATATGAGCAGTTCTTC	CAISDVTSKYEQFF
.	TRBV19	TRBJ2-5	.	14	TGTGCCAGCAGTCGGCGGCATGAGGGAGAGACCCAGTACTTC	CASSRRHEGETQYF
.	TRBV21-1	TRBJ1-2	.	14	TGTGCCAGCAGGGGTTACAGGGTTTTCTATGGCTACACCTTC	CASRGYRVFYGYTF
.	TRBV2	TRBJ2-3	.	16	TGTGCCAGCACCCTCCTAGCCGATCCCGGCACAGATACGCAGTATTTT	CASTLLADPGTDTQYF